This T cell receptor (beta chain) was recorded in a study of immune evolution from preneoplasia to lung adenocarcinoma. Profiling relied on immunoSEQ multiplex PCR, and the TCRdb table lists in-frame clones only, not all of them. Of approximately 5,000 clones listed, almost 85% are singletons. Germline V gene data show CDR1 as SGHRS and CDR2 as YFSETQ. V was clipped by 0 bases and J by 0 bases, with 6 bases between them. The CDR3 length is 14 residues. Source material: FFPE invasive lung adenocarcinoma tissue. The TCR comes from a person between 45 and 65 years old with lung adenocarcinoma. The chain couples TRBV5-1 to TRBJ1-1, with D unresolved. CDR3 region: CASSLGSMNTEAFF. For the CDR3, the DNA is TGCGCCAGCAGCTTGGGCAGCATGAACACTGAAGCTTTCTTT. Full variable domain (missing parts from reference TRBV5-1 and TRBJ1-1): KAGVTQTPRYLIKTRGQQVTLSCSPISGHRSVSWYQQTPGQGLQFLFEYFSETQRNKGNFPGRFSGRQFSNSRSEMNVSTLELGDSALYLCASSLGSMNTEAFFGQGTRLTVV.